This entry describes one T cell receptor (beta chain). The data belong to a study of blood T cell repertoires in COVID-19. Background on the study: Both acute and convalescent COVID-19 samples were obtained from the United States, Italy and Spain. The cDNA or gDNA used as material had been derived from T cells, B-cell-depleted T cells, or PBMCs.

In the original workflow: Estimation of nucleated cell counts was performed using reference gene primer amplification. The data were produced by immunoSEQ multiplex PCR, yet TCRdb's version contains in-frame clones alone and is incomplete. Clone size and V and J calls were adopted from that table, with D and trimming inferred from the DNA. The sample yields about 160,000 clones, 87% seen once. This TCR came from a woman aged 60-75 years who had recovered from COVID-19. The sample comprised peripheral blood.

CDR3 sequence (DNA): TGTGCCAGCAGTAGCGGAACCTACGAGCAGTACTTC. This translates into CASSSGTYEQYF. The chain links TRBV12-3 or TRBV12-4 to TRBJ2-7, with D perhaps matching TRBD2 (5 bases). The CDR3 extends over 12 amino acids. The V and J ends lost 5 bases and 2 bases respectively, with 7 bases between them.